A single sample gave rise to the 10 T cell receptor beta chains below, sequenced in a study of siplizumab effects on memory and regulatory T cells. The protocol was immunoSEQ multiplex PCR, while the TCRdb copy is restricted to in-frame clones and leaves out a portion. Of roughly 69,000 clones detected, approximately 87% appear once; the ten largest clones hold around 3.8%. Source material: memory CD4+ T cells sorted from blood. Every receptor here comes from a human donor in good health.

The gene calls are TRBV19 and TRBJ2-5; D could derive from TRBD1 or TRBD2 (6 bases each). The germline CDR1 and CDR2 sequences are LNHDA and SQIVND (reference sequence). Trimming pared 2 bases from V and 5 bases from J, leaving 12 bases between. CDR3 length: 14 residues. The CDR3 nucleotides read TGTGCCAGTAGTATATGGGGGGCTGGGGAGACCCAGTACTTC. Its translation: CASSIWGAGETQYF.

The count of this clone is one. The V gene is TRBV29-1, the J gene TRBJ2-3; D is ambiguous. The CDR3 totals 14 residues. Per the germline V gene, CDR1 is SQVTM and CDR2 is ANQGSEA. With 7 bases removed from V and 1 base from J, the gap between germline ends came to 15 bases. The CDR3, as DNA: TGCAGCGCCCTGGACGGGCTGGGCACAGATACGCAGTATTTT. This translates into CSALDGLGTDTQYF.

Only a few counts were recorded for this clone. The chain combines TRBV19 with TRBJ1-2, with D perhaps TRBD1 (5 bases). The CDR3 sequence is 13 residues long. Germline CDR1 reads LNHDA; CDR2 reads SQIVND (reference sequence). Deletions cut 6 bases from V and 4 bases from J, with 12 bases between. The CDR3 DNA reads as TGTGCCAGTAGCCCCCAGGGATTCTATGGCTACACCTTC. Its protein product is CASSPQGFYGYTF.

The chain combines TRBV29-1 with TRBJ2-3; 7 bases map to TRBD2. The ends lost 4 bases at V and 3 bases at J; junction bases unmatched: 4. The germline CDR1 and CDR2 sequences are SQVTM and ANQGSEA. The CDR3 spans 13 residues. CDR3 protein: CSVGGLVTDTQYF. The CDR3 DNA sequence: TGCAGCGTTGGCGGACTAGTAACAGATACGCAGTATTTT.

The chain has TRBV27 and TRBJ1-5; the D is unclear. Germline V gene data show CDR1 as MNHEY and CDR2 as SMNVEV (reference sequence). V gave up 3 bases and J gave up 7 bases, with 10 bases separating them. This CDR3 is 13 amino acids long. CDR3 sequence: CASSFQAEQPQHF. Written as DNA, the CDR3 is TGTGCCAGCAGTTTCCAGGCGGAACAGCCCCAGCATTTT.

V usage is TRBV5-6 and J usage is TRBJ2-7; 8 nucleotides align to TRBD2. This CDR3 is built from 15 residues. V trimming: 0 bases; J trimming: 2 bases; junction bases outside the gene matches: 4. CDR1 is SGHDT and CDR2 is YYEEEE in the germline V gene. CDR3 protein: CASSLEGTRTYEQYF. The CDR3 nucleotides read TGTGCCAGCAGCTTGGAAGGGACTAGGACCTACGAGCAGTACTTC.

The chain employs TRBV14 and TRBJ2-7, with 12 bases that match TRBD2. The V segment lost 0 bases and the J segment 3 bases; nucleotides outside the gene matches: 6. The CDR3 has 17 amino acids. Looked up from germline, CDR1 is SGHDN and CDR2 is FVKESK. The CDR3 loop reads CASSQDRLAGVDYEQYF. CDR3 nucleotides: TGTGCCAGCAGCCAAGACCGACTAGCGGGGGTGGACTACGAGCAGTACTTC.

This clone turned up a few times. This chain joins TRBV19 and TRBJ1-5, with a weak D call TRBD1 (6 bases). Germline V lookup: CDR1 LNHDA, CDR2 SQIVND (reference sequence). The CDR3 runs 16 residues. V lost 5 bases, J lost 7 bases, and 21 bases lay in between. CDR3: CASSDPYDRNWQPQHF. CDR3 coding DNA: TGTGCCAGTAGTGACCCGTATGACAGGAACTGGCAGCCCCAGCATTTT.

The chain uses TRBV19 and TRBJ1-2, with D unclear. This CDR3 comprises 13 residues. From germline, CDR1 is LNHDA and CDR2 SQIVND (reference sequence). V was clipped by 2 bases and J by 6 bases, with 10 bases between them. The chain's CDR3 is CASSISLRDGYTF. Here the CDR3 DNA reads TGTGCCAGTAGTATATCCTTACGGGATGGCTACACCTTC.

CDR3 nucleotides: TGTGCCAGCAGCTCTGACATTGGGTGGTATGGCTACACCTTC. Translated, it gives CASSSDIGWYGYTF. V gene TRBV5-8 combines with J gene TRBJ1-2; D not certain. The CDR3 is made up of 14 amino acids. The V end lost 3 bases, the J end lost 5 bases, and 14 bases lay between the germline ends. The germline CDR1 and CDR2 sequences are SGHTS and YDEGEE.